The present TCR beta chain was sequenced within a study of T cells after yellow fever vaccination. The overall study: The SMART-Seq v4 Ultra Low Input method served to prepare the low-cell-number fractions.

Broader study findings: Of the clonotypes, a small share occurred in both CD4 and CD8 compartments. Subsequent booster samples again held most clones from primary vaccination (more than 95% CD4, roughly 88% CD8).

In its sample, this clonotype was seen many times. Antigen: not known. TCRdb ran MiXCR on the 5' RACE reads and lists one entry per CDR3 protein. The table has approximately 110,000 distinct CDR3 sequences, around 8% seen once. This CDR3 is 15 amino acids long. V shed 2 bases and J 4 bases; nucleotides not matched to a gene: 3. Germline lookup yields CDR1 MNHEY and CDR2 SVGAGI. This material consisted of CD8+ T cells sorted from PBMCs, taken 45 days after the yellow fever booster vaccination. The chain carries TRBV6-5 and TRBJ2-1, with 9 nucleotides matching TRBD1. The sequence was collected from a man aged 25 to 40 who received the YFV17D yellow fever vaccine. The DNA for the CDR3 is TGTGCCAGCAGTTACCGGGACAGGGCATACAATGAGCAGTTCTTC. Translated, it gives CASSYRDRAYNEQFF.